This T cell receptor (beta chain) appears in the sequencing data of a study of blood T cell repertoires in COVID-19. Study-wide context: T cells, B-cell-depleted T cells, or PBMCs provided the cDNA or gDNA that served as material.

The CDR3 has 18 amino acids. Looked up from germline, CDR1 is SGHRS and CDR2 is YFSETQ. The trim removed 4 bases at V and 6 bases at J, leaving 16 bases unmatched. The method was immunoSEQ multiplex PCR; TCRdb's version includes in-frame clones alone and lacks a portion of them. The table shows fewer than 250,000 clones, with just over 85% occurring only once. Only one count was recorded for this clone. Which cohort a participant joined came from the clinical history participants gave. V usage is TRBV5-1 and J usage is TRBJ2-2; 9 bases fit TRBD1. This receptor was obtained from a woman aged 45 to 65 with acute COVID-19. Sequencing was carried out using PBMCs or T cells enriched from blood (not recorded which). CDR3 bases: TGCGCCAGCAGCCCGCTAACAGGGGGCGCATTGTTGGCCGGGGAGCTGTTTTTT. Translating gives CASSPLTGGALLAGELFF.